This section outlines one TCR beta chain sequence together with its context. The data were taken from a study of shared clonotypes between healthy human individuals. Study as a whole: Each donor had three CD4 naive, three CD4 memory, two CD8 naive and one CD8 memory plate.

Caucasian adults living in Nashville, Tennessee, provided all samples. Template for every sorted-subset replicate PCR totaled around 200 ng DNA, roughly 30,000 T cell genomes. Profiled with immunoSEQ multiplex PCR; TCRdb holds only in-frame clones, not every one. The sample carries 2 million to 2.5 million clones, 95% recorded once. The CDR3 runs to 14 residues. CDR1 and CDR2 from the germline V gene are SGHTA and FQGNSA. Trimming stripped 7 bases from V and 2 bases from J, with 13 bases between. Sequencing input: naive CD4+ T cells sorted from blood. Indicated subset: CD45RA+ positively selected. This TCR was sampled from a man in his late teens or twenties in good health. V gene TRBV7-2 combines with J gene TRBJ2-3; D possibly corresponds to TRBD2 (5 bases). The CDR3 loop reads CASTILGNTDTQYF. CDR3 in DNA: TGTGCCAGCACCATACTAGGGAACACAGATACGCAGTATTTT.